The T cell receptor beta chain under discussion was sequenced for a study of blood T cells in healthy people across ages. Study-level results: A roughly linear fall in TCR beta diversity per million T cells was seen with increasing age. Conclusively comparing naive with antigen-experienced cells was impossible with unsorted PBMCs. Long-lived and aged donors differed, with more naive CD4+ cells and higher diversity in the long-lived.

CDR1 and CDR2 from the germline V gene are ENHRY and SYGVKD. This CDR3 has 15 amino acids. A second PCR of roughly 7 to 11 cycles used a sample-barcoded 5' primer and a J-beta primer mix. TCRdb redid the calling of the 5' RACE reads with MiXCR, one entry per CDR3 protein. The sample has some 780,000 distinct CDR3 sequences; just over 55% are singletons. Investigators took 8 to 10 milliliters of peripheral blood from every donor. Details on this clonotype: The target antigen is unknown. A much larger clonotype is one base distant, so this may be a read error.

V gene TRBV10-3 combines with J gene TRBJ2-1; the match to TRBD1 covers 7 bases. Sequencing used blood. This receptor was obtained from a man in his forties in good health. The CDR3 reads CAISTGVNSYDEQFF. CDR3 DNA: TGTGCCATCAGTACAGGGGTCAACTCCTACGATGAGCAGTTCTTC.